The entry below gives a single T cell receptor beta chain sequence along with its context. The antigen is unknown. This record comes from a study of shared clonotypes between healthy human individuals. General study points: When naive CD4 clonotypes were compared across a few donors, about 4.9% were shared. In the sorted subsets, rarefaction showed sequencing was incomplete despite large depth.

In the naive CD8 group, cells lacked CD45RO and were positively selected for CCR7, so terminally differentiated effector memory CD45RA+ cells were left out. The CDR3 totals 14 residues. V was trimmed by 2 bases and J by 1 base, leaving 9 bases between them. CDR1 SGHDT and CDR2 YYEEEE come from the germline V gene. TCRdb keeps only in-frame clones here, not all; method: immunoSEQ multiplex PCR. The profile shows nearly 2 million clones, over 85% of them singletons. The origin of this receptor is a man between 18 and 35 years old in good health. The chain is built from TRBV5-6 and TRBJ1-2; TRBD1 might be the D (5 bases). Sequencing was done on a sample of naive CD8+ T cells sorted from blood. CDR3 amino acids: CASSLLDSNYGYTF. DNA of the CDR3: TGTGCCAGCAGCTTATTAGACAGTAACTATGGCTACACCTTC.